In its sample, the clone carrying this T cell receptor (beta chain) was seen once. These data come from a study of OX40 agonist ivuxolimab in advanced cancers. Using immunoSEQ multiplex PCR, the repertoire was profiled, and TCRdb retains in-frame clones only, with some absent. The sample holds about 22,000 clones, approximately 80% seen once. This CDR3 spans 13 amino acids. The germline V and J ends were trimmed by 9 bases and 2 bases, with 11 bases remaining between them. Per germline, CDR1 ENHRY and CDR2 SYGVKD. This receptor was identified in an adult with an advanced solid tumor such as melanoma, head and neck, liver or kidney cancer. V gene TRBV10-3 combines with J gene TRBJ1-5; a possible D gene is TRBD1 (6 bases). The specimen was CD4+ or CD8+ T cells sorted from blood, collected in a trial of the OX40 agonist ivuxolimab. In DNA, the CDR3 is TGTGCCATAGCAGGGGTAGGCAATCAGCCCCAGCATTTT. Translating gives CAIAGVGNQPQHF.